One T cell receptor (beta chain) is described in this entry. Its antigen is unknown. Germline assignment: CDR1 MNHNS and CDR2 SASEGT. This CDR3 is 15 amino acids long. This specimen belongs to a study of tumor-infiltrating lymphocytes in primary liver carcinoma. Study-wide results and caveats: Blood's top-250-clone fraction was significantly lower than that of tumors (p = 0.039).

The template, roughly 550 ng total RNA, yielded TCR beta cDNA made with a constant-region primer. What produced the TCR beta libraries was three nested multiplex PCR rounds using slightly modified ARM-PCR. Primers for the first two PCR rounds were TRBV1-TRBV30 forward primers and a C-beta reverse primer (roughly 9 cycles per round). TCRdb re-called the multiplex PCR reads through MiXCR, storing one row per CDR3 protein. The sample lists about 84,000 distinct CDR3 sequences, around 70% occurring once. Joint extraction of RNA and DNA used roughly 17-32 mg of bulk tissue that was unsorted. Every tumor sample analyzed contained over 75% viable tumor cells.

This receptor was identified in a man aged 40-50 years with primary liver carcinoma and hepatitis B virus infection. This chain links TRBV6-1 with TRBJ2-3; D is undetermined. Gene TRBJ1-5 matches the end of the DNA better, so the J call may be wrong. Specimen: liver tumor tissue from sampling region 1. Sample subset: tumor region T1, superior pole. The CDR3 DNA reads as TGTGCCAACAGACTACTAGCGGGAGTCACAGATACGCAGCATTTT. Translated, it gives CANRLLAGVTDTQHF.